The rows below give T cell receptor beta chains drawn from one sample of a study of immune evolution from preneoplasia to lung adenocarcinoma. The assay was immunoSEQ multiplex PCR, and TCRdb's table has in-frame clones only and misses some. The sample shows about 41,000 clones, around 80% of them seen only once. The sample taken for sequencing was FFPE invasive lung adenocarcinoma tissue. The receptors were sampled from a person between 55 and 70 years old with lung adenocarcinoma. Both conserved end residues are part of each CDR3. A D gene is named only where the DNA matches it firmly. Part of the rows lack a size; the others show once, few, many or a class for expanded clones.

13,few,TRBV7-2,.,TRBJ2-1,TGTGCCAGCAGCTTACGCGGCCCCAATGAGCAGTTCTTC,CASSLRGPNEQFF
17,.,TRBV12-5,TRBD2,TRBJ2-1,TGTGCTAGTGGTTTGGGAACCCCTAGCGGGAGTTCGAATGAGCAGTTCTTC,CASGLGTPSGSSNEQFF
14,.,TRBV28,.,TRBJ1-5,TGTGCCAGCAGTTTGGCAGGGATTAATCAGCCCCAGCATTTT,CASSLAGINQPQHF
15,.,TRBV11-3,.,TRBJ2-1,TGTGCCAGCAGCCCGTTCCCTGAGGGGCCCAATGAGCAGTTCTTC,CASSPFPEGPNEQFF
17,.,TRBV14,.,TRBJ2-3,TGCGCCAGCAGCCCTCTGAGGGGGGGGAGTAGCACAGATACGCAGTATTTT,CASSPLRGGSSTDTQYF
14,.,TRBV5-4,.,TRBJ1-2,TGTGCCAGCAGCTTGGCCGGGAGGAAAGTTGGCTACACCTTC,CASSLAGRKVGYTF
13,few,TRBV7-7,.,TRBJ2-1,TGTGCCAGCAGCCCACAGAGAGACAATGAGCAGTTCTTC,CASSPQRDNEQFF
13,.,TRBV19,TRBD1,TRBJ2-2,TGTGCCAGCCGGGACAGGTCCACCGGGGAGCTGTTTTTT,CASRDRSTGELFF
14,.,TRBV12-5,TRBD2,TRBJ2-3,TGTGCTAGTGGTACTAGCGGGAACGCAGATACGCAGTATTTT,CASGTSGNADTQYF
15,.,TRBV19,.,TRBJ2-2,TGTGCCAGTAGTATAGATGGCACCGACACCGGGGAGCTGTTTTTT,CASSIDGTDTGELFF
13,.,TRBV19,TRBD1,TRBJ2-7,TGTGCCAGTAGTTCTGGGACAGGGTACGAGCAGTACTTC,CASSSGTGYEQYF
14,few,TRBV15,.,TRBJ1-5,TGTGCCACCAGCAGAGTTTACGGAAATCAGCCCCAGCATTTT,CATSRVYGNQPQHF
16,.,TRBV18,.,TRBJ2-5,TGTGCCAGCTCACTGATCGCCGGGACTCGCCAAGAGACCCAGTACTTC,CASSLIAGTRQETQYF
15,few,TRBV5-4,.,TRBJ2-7,TGTGCCAGCAGCTTGGAGGGGACCTTAGGGCACAAGCAGTACTTC,CASSLEGTLGHKQYF
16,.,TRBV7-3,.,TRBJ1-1,TGTGCCAGCAGCTTAACGCCCGGGGGGATGAACACTGAAGCTTTCTTT,CASSLTPGGMNTEAFF
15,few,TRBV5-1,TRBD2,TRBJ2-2,TGCGCCAGCACAGTCCTAGCGGGAGCGTCCGGGGAGCTGTTTTTT,CASTVLAGASGELFF
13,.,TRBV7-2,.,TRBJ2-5,TGTGCCAGCAGCTCGGACAGACAAGAGACCCAGTACTTC,CASSSDRQETQYF
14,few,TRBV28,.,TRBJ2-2,TGTGCCAGCAGTCCCCCCCGAGACACCGGGGAGCTGTTTTTT,CASSPPRDTGELFF
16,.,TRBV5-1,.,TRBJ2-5,TGCGCCAGCACCGAAAACCACAGGACCGGGGGAGAGACCCAGTACTTC,CASTENHRTGGETQYF
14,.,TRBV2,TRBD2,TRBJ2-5,TGTGCCAGCAGGGACATAGCGGGACAAGAGACCCAGTACTTC,CASRDIAGQETQYF
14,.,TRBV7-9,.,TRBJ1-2,TGTGCCAGCAGCCAAGGAAGGGGCCCCTATGGCTACACCTTC,CASSQGRGPYGYTF
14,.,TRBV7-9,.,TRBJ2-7,TGTGCCAGCAGCACCGGAGACAGACCCTACGAGCAGTACTTC,CASSTGDRPYEQYF
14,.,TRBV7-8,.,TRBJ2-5,TGTGCCAGCAGCTTAGAGGGGCGTCAAGAGACCCAGTACTTC,CASSLEGRQETQYF
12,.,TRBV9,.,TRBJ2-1,TGTGCCAGCAGCGCTTCGCTCGATGAGCAGTTCTTC,CASSASLDEQFF
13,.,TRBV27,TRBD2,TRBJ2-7,TGTGCCAGCAGGCGGGAGGACGCCTACGAGCAGTACTTC,CASRREDAYEQYF
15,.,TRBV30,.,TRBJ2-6,TGTGCCTGGAGTCTGCTGGGTGTTGGGGCCAACGTCCTGACTTTC,CAWSLLGVGANVLTF
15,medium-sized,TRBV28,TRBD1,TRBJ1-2,TGTGCCAGCAGTTTAGGGGACAGGGTCGTTGGGGGCTACACCTTC,CASSLGDRVVGGYTF
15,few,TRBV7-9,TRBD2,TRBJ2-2,TGTGCCAGCAGCTATATAGCGGGAGGTACCGGGGAGCTGTTTTTT,CASSYIAGGTGELFF
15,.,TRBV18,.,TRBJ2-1,TGTGCCAGCTCACCATACGTGGAGACGGGGAATGAGCAGTTCTTC,CASSPYVETGNEQFF
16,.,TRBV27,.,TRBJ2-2,TGTGCCAGCAGTTTAACACACCCTCGGGTAACCGGGGAGCTGTTTTTT,CASSLTHPRVTGELFF
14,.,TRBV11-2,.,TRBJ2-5,TGTGCCAGCAGCCCTGGACAGATTCAAGAGACCCAGTACTTC,CASSPGQIQETQYF